This is a list of T cell receptor beta chains from one sample in a study of shared clonotypes between healthy human individuals. Assay: immunoSEQ multiplex PCR; the TCRdb copy retains only in-frame clones and omits some. The sample lists 1,400,000 or so clones, approximately 98.5% occurring once. The sequenced sample consisted of naive CD4+ T cells sorted from blood. Every receptor here comes from a man aged 30-40 years in good health. Both conserved end residues are trimmed from each CDR3. Size is omitted from some rows. Given values are once, few, many or a class for expanded clones.

TRBV15,NA,ATSPGRGEPGGYT
TRBV4-3,NA,ASSQARSNYEQY
TRBV5-6,NA,ASSLERLPHGYT
TRBV7-2,once,ASSVSGGDTSYNEQF
TRBV29-1,once,SARSPYEQY
TRBV27,NA,ASLQGGASPYNEQF
TRBV29-1,NA,SVEGGHPYGYT
TRBV9,NA,ASSVTGGAAF
TRBV2,NA,ASSETSGSFTDTQY
TRBV27,NA,ASSSRTSGRITGELF
TRBV10-2,NA,ASREQGSGAEAF
TRBV5-4,NA,ASSLTAGVVYEQY
TRBV6-5,NA,ASSYDRRTLGNEQF
TRBV28,NA,ASSFRTSGRAVKQF
TRBV15,NA,ATSRDAGTQQRELF
TRBV11-2,NA,ASSIRQGTDTQY
TRBV14,once,ASSHTGTSGPEQY
TRBV5-4,NA,ASSPGGPSGNTIY
TRBV25-1,NA,ASSDDLLTGGFYEQY
TRBV28,NA,ASSLMMGGGKQF
TRBV9,NA,ASSVWGGNGYT
TRBV7-9,NA,ASSLGRGSYEQY
TRBV7-9,NA,ASSITADTQY
TRBV19,NA,ASSKSRDTQY
TRBV29-1,NA,SGSAVNTEAF
TRBV11-2,NA,ASSLALNTEAF
TRBV15,NA,ATRAGGYEQY
TRBV5-6,NA,ASSYYRGGAKASDTQY
TRBV27,NA,ASSKRTLGEQY
TRBV5-1,NA,ASSDRESDTQY
TRBV9,NA,ASSVNPGTANEKLF
TRBV19,NA,ASRRDTSIGYT
TRBV19,NA,ASTATSFGTSGNEQF
TRBV7-3,NA,ASSLTAGYGYT
TRBV28,once,ASSQLTGSYEQY
TRBV11-2,NA,ASSLVAGVPAQKNEQF
TRBV27,NA,ASSLRLQETQY
TRBV6-6,NA,ASSSGRSQLNYGYT
TRBV28,NA,ASSLGGPGLFTDTQY
TRBV5-1,once,ASSFNPSSENTEAF
TRBV29-1,NA,SVEIQGLDTQY